The clone carrying this T cell receptor beta chain occurred a few times. CDR3 length: 14 amino acids. Germline CDR1 MNHEY, CDR2 SMNVEV (reference sequence). The ends lost 3 bases at V and 4 bases at J; junction bases unmatched: 5. These data originate in a study of blood T cell repertoires in COVID-19. Across the study: Samples of COVID-19 (acute and convalescent) were obtained from the United States, Italy and Spain.

Each participant's cohort was designated according to participant-reported clinical history. The study counted Cohort 3 donors as recovered given two negative PCRs, clearance, or symptom resolution. Sequencing was performed with immunoSEQ multiplex PCR; in TCRdb, only in-frame clones are kept and a portion is missing. The profile shows some 300,000 clones, roughly 90% of them singletons. This TCR came from a woman aged 25-40 years who had recovered from COVID-19. This chain uses TRBV27 with TRBJ2-7; 8 bases align to TRBD1. The sample comprised PBMCs or T cells enriched from blood (not recorded which). The CDR3: CASSFQGAGYEQYF. For the CDR3, the DNA is TGTGCCAGCAGTTTTCAGGGGGCCGGATACGAGCAGTACTTC.